The rows below give T cell receptor beta chains drawn from one sample of a study of blood T cell repertoires in COVID-19. Repertoires were generated with immunoSEQ multiplex PCR, while TCRdb's copy carries only in-frame clones and drops some. The top ten hold more than 5% of the sample, which has around 130,000 clones, about 88% seen once. The sequencing sample was made of peripheral blood. The receptor source for this set is a human donor in a cohort sampled during active COVID-19. Both conserved end residues are part of each CDR3. The D gene is left open where the match is weak. Part of the rows lack a size; the others show once, few, many or a class for expanded clones.

V: TRBV7-2; size: NA; J: TRBJ2-1; D: TRBD2; CDR3: CASSLRPPRSGRAYEQFF; DNA: TGTGCCAGCAGCTTGCGCCCCCCGAGGAGCGGGAGGGCCTATGAGCAGTTCTTC
V: TRBV6-5; size: NA; J: TRBJ1-6; D: NA; CDR3: CASSSRGNNSPLHF; DNA: TGTGCCAGCAGTTCCAGAGGGAATAATTCACCCCTCCACTTT
V: TRBV18; size: NA; J: TRBJ1-2; D: TRBD1; CDR3: CASSLQGVEYGYTF; DNA: TGTGCCAGCTCACTACAGGGGGTAGAATATGGCTACACCTTC
V: TRBV28; size: NA; J: TRBJ2-1; D: TRBD2; CDR3: CASSSLGLVSIKQFF; DNA: TGTGCCAGCAGCTCCCTGGGACTAGTTAGTATTAAGCAGTTCTTC
V: TRBV6-2/TRBV6-3; size: NA; J: TRBJ1-5; D: NA; CDR3: CASSYRGGQHNQPQHF; DNA: TGTGCCAGCAGTTACAGGGGGGGGCAGCACAATCAGCCCCAGCATTTT
V: TRBV9; size: NA; J: TRBJ2-1; D: TRBD2; CDR3: CASGARLAFDEQFF; DNA: TGTGCCAGCGGAGCAAGACTAGCGTTCGATGAGCAGTTCTTC
V: TRBV10-3; size: many; J: TRBJ2-1; D: TRBD2; CDR3: CAISESAASGDNNEQFF; DNA: TGTGCCATCAGTGAGTCGGCGGCTAGCGGGGACAACAATGAGCAGTTCTTC
V: TRBV23-1; size: NA; J: TRBJ2-7; D: TRBD2; CDR3: CASSQPWTSGAYEQYF; DNA: TGCGCCAGCAGTCAACCGTGGACTAGCGGGGCCTACGAGCAGTACTTC
V: TRBV19; size: NA; J: TRBJ2-2; D: NA; CDR3: CASSIGRIPGTGELFF; DNA: TGTGCCAGTAGTATAGGGCGGATACCGGGCACCGGGGAGCTGTTTTTT
V: TRBV2; size: NA; J: TRBJ1-2; D: TRBD1; CDR3: CASRGQGAGGGYTF; DNA: TGTGCCAGCAGGGGACAGGGGGCAGGAGGTGGCTACACCTTC
V: TRBV7-3; size: NA; J: TRBJ2-1; D: TRBD2; CDR3: CASSLGGLVSYQFF; DNA: TGTGCCAGCAGCTTAGGGGGACTAGTATCGTATCAGTTCTTC
V: TRBV19; size: NA; J: TRBJ2-5; D: NA; CDR3: CASSMRGGVQETQYF; DNA: TGTGCCAGTAGTATGAGGGGGGGAGTACAAGAGACCCAGTACTTC
V: TRBV19; size: few; J: TRBJ2-5; D: NA; CDR3: CASSSQGTLQETQYF; DNA: TGTGCCAGTAGCTCACAGGGGACTTTACAAGAGACCCAGTACTTC
V: TRBV28; size: NA; J: TRBJ2-7; D: NA; CDR3: CASRSGYEQYF; DNA: TGTGCCAGCAGATCCGGGTACGAGCAGTACTTC
V: TRBV28; size: NA; J: TRBJ2-7; D: TRBD1; CDR3: CATGGQSSYEQYF; DNA: TGTGCGACAGGGGGTCAGAGCTCCTACGAGCAGTACTTC
V: TRBV4-1; size: NA; J: TRBJ2-2; D: TRBD2; CDR3: CASSQALAGVSGELFF; DNA: TGCGCCAGCAGCCAGGCACTAGCGGGGGTGTCCGGGGAGCTGTTTTTT
V: TRBV3-1/TRBV3-2; size: NA; J: TRBJ2-3; D: TRBD2; CDR3: CASSRTSGRVFISDTQYF; DNA: TGTGCCAGCAGCCGGACTAGCGGGAGGGTTTTCATTTCGGATACGCAGTATTTT
V: TRBV28; size: once; J: TRBJ1-2; D: TRBD1; CDR3: CASSPPTGGGYGYTF; DNA: TGTGCCAGCAGCCCTCCCACAGGGGGCGGCTATGGCTACACCTTC